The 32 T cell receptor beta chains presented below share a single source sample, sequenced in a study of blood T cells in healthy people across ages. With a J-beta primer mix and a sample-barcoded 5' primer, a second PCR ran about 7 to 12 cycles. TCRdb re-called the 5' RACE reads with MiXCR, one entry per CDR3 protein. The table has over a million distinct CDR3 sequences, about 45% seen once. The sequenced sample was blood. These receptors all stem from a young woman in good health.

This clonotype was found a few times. Written as DNA, the CDR3 is TGTGCCAGCATGACTAGCGGGAAAGAGACCCAGTACTTC. The encoded protein is CASMTSGKETQYF. The V and J genes are TRBV28 and TRBJ2-7, with 11 bases matching TRBD2. The assigned J gene may be wrong: the sequence end matches TRBJ2-5 better. Per the germline V gene, CDR1 is MDHEN and CDR2 is SYDVKM. This CDR3 region has 13 residues.

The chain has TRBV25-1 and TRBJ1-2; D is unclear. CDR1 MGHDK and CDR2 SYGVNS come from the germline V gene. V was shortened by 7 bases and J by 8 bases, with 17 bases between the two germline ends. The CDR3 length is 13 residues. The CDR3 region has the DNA TGTGCCAGCACCGACTACGATGGGGTCGGCTACACCTTC. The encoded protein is CASTDYDGVGYTF.

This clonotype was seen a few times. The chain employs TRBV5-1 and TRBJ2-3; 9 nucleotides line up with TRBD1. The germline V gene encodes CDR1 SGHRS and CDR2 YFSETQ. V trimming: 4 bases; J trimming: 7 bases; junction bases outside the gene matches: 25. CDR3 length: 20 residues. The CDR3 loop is CASSAGTGTGKSPGGNTQYF. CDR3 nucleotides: TGCGCCAGCAGCGCGGGCACCGGGACAGGGAAGAGTCCGGGAGGCAATACGCAGTATTTT.

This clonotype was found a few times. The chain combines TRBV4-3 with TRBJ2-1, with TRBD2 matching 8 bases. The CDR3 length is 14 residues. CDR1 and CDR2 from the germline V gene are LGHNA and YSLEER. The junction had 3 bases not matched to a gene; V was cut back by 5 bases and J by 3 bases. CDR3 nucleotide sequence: TGCGCCAGCAGCAAACTAGCGGTCTACAATGAGCAGTTCTTC. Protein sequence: CASSKLAVYNEQFF.

The CDR3 sequence is CATSAGGSLNEQFF. The CDR3 nucleotides read TGTGCCACCAGTGCGGGCGGGAGTCTAAATGAGCAGTTCTTC. This chain connects TRBV24-1 to TRBJ2-1; TRBD2 aligns across 7 bases. V lost 5 bases to trimming and J lost 7 bases; unmatched junction nucleotides: 7. The CDR3 is 14 residues long. Germline-derived CDR1 and CDR2 are KGHDR and SFDVKD.

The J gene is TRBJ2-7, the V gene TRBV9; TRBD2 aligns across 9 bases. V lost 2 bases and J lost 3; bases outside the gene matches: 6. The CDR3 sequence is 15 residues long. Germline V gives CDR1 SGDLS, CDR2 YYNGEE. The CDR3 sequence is CASSVGGLANYEQYF. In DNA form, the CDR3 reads TGTGCCAGCAGCGTGGGGGGACTAGCTAACTACGAGCAGTACTTC. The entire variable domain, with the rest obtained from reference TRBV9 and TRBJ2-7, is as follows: DSGVTQTPKHLITATGQRVTLRCSPRSGDLSVYWYQQSLDQGLQFLIQYYNGEERAKGNILERFSAQQFPDLHSELNLSSLELGDSALYFCASSVGGLANYEQYFGPGTRLTVT.

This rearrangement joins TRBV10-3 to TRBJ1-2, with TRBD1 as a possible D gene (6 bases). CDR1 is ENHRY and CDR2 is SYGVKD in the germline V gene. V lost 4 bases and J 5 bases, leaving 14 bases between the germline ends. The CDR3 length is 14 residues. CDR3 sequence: CAISVGGAGYGYTF. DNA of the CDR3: TGTGCCATCAGTGTTGGGGGCGCAGGTTATGGCTACACCTTC.

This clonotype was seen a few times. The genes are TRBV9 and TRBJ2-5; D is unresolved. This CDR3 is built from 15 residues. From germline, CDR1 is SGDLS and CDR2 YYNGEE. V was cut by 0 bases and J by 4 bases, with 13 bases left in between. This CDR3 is CASSVADVRGETQYF. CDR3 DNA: TGTGCCAGCAGCGTAGCGGACGTCCGAGGAGAGACCCAGTACTTC.

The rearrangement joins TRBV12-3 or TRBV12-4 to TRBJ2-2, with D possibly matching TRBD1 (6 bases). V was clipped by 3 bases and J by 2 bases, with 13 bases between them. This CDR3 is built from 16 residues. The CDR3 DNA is TGTGCCAGCAGTTTCAAACAGGGCCAAAACACCGGGGAGCTGTTTTTT. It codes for CASSFKQGQNTGELFF.

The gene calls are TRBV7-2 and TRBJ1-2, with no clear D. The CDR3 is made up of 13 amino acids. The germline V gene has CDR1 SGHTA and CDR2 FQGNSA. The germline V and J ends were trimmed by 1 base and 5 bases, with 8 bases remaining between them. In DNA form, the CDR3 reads TGTGCCAGCAGCTTAGAGGTTCCTTATGGCTACACCTTC. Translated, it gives CASSLEVPYGYTF.

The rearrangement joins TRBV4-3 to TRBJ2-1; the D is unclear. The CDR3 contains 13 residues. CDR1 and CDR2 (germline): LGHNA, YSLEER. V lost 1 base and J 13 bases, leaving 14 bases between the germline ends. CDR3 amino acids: CASSQATGAEQFF. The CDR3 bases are TGCGCCAGCAGCCAAGCCACCGGTGCGGAACAGTTCTTC.

CDR3 coding DNA: TGTGCCAGCAGCTTACCGGGACACTACGAGCAGTACTTC. The encoded protein is CASSLPGHYEQYF. The chain couples TRBV12-3 or TRBV12-4 to TRBJ2-7, with D possibly being TRBD1 (6 bases). The CDR3 is made up of 13 amino acids. Trimming removed 6 bases at V and 3 bases at J, with 12 bases between.

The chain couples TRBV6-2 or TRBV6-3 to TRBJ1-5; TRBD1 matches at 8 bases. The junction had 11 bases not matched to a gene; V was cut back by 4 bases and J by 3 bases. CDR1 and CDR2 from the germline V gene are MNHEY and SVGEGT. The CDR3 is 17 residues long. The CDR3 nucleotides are TGTGCCAGCAGTTCCGATCGGACAGGGCGTAACAATCAGCCCCAGCATTTT. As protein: CASSSDRTGRNNQPQHF.

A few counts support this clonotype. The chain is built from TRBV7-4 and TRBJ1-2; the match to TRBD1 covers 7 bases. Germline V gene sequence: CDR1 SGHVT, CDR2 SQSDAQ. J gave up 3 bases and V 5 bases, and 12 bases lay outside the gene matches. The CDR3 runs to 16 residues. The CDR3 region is CASSPITGQPHYGYTF. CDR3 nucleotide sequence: TGTGCCAGCAGCCCCATAACGGGACAGCCCCACTATGGCTACACCTTC.

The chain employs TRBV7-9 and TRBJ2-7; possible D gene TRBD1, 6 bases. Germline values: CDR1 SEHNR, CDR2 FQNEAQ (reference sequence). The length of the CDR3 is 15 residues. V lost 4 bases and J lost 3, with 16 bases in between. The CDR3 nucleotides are TGTGCCAGCAGCTCTCCGGGACACGTGGTCTACGAGCAGTACTTC. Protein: CASSSPGHVVYEQYF. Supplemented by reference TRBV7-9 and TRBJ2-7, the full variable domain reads DTGVSQNPRHKITKRGQNVTFRCDPISEHNRLYWYRQTLGQGPEFLTYFQNEAQLEKSRLLSDRFSAERPKGSFSTLEIQRTEQGDSAMYLCASSSPGHVVYEQYFGPGTRLTVT.

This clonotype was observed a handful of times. The CDR3 DNA is TGTGCCAGCAGTTTCGGGGGTGGGCCCTACTACGAGCAGTACTTC. This codes for CASSFGGGPYYEQYF. This chain connects TRBV12-3 or TRBV12-4 to TRBJ2-7, with D possibly TRBD2 on 6 matching bases. V was clipped by 3 bases and J by 3 bases, with 15 bases between them. The CDR3 spans 15 residues.

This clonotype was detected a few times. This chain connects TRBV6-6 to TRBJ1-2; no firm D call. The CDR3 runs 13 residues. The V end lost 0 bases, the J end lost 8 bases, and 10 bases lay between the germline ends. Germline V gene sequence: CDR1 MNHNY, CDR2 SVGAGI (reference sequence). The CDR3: CASSYSGMNGYTF. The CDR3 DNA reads TGTGCCAGCAGTTACTCAGGGATGAACGGCTACACCTTC.

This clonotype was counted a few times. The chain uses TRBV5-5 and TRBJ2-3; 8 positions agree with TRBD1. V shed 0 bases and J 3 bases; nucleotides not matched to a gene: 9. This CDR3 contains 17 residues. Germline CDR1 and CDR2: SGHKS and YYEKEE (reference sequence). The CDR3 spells CASSLAGDRRITDTQYF. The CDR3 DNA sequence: TGTGCCAGCAGCTTGGCGGGGGACAGGAGGATTACAGATACGCAGTATTTT.

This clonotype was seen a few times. The CDR3 sequence is CASRRRQTNEKLFF. The CDR3, as DNA: TGTGCCAGCCGGAGGCGGCAGACTAATGAAAAACTGTTTTTT. The V and J genes are TRBV2 and TRBJ1-4; D unclear. CDR3 length: 14 residues. Germline V gene data show CDR1 as SNHLY and CDR2 as FYNNEI. V was clipped by 8 bases and J by 2 bases, with 12 bases between them. Drawing the rest from reference TRBV2 and TRBJ1-4, the complete variable domain is EPEVTQTPSHQVTQMGQEVILRCVPISNHLYFYWYRQILGQKVEFLVSFYNNEISEKSEIFDDQFSVERPDGSNFTLKIRSTKLEDSAMYFCASRRRQTNEKLFFGSGTQLSVL.

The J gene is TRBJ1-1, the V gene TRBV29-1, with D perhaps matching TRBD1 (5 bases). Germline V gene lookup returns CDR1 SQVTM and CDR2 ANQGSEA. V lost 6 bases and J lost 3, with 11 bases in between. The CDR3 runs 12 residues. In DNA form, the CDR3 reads TGCAGCGTGGCAGGACACTACACTGAAGCTTTCTTT. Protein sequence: CSVAGHYTEAFF. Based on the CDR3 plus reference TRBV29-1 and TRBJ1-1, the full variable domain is SAVISQKPSRDICQRGTSLTIQCQVDSQVTMMFWYRQQPGQSLTLIATANQGSEATYESGFVIDKFPISRPNLTFSTLTVSNMSPEDSSIYLCSVAGHYTEAFFGQGTRLTVV.

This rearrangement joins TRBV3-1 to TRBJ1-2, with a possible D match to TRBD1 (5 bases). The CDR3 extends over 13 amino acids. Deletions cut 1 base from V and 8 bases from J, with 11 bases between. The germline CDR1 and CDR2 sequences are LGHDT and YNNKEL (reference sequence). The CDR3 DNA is TGTGCCAGCAGCCAAGTAGATAGGGACGGCTACACCTTC. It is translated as CASSQVDRDGYTF.

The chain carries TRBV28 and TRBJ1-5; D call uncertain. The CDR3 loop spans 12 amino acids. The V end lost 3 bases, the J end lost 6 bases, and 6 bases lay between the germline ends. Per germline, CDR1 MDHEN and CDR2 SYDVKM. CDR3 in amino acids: CASSFGSQPQHF. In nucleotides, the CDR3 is TGTGCCAGCAGTTTCGGTAGTCAGCCCCAGCATTTT.

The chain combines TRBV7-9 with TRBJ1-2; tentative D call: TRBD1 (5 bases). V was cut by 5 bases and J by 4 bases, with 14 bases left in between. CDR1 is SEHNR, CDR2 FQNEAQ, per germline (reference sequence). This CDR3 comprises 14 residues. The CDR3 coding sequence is TGTGCCAGCAGCAACCCCAGGGTCGCCTATGGCTACACCTTC. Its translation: CASSNPRVAYGYTF.

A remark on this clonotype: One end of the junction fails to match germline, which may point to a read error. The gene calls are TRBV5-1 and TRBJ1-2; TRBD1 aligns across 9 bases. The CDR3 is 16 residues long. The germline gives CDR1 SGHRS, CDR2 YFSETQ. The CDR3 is CVSSWNPGTGPDGYTF. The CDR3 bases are TGCGTCAGCAGCTGGAACCCCGGGACAGGGCCCGATGGCTACACCTTC.

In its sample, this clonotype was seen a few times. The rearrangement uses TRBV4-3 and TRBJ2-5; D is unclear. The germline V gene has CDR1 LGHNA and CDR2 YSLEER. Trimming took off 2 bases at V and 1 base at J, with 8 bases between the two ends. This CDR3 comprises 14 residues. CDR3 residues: CASSQSLFQETQYF. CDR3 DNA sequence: TGCGCCAGCAGCCAAAGCCTCTTCCAAGAGACCCAGTACTTC.

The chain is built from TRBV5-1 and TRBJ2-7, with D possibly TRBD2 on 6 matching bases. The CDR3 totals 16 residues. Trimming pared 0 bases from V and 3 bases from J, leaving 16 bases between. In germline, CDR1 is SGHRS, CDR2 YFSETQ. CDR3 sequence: CASSLEGGLASYEQYF. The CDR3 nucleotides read TGCGCCAGCAGCTTGGAGGGAGGATTGGCAAGCTACGAGCAGTACTTC.

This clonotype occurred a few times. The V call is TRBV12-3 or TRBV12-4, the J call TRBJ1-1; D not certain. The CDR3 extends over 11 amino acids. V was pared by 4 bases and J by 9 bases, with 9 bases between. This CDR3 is CASSSGSKAFF. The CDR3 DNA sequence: TGTGCCAGCAGTTCAGGTAGCAAAGCTTTCTTT.

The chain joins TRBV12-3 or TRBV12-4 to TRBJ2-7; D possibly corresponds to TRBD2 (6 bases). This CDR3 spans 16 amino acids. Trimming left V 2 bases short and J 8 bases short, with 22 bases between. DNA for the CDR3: TGTGCCAGCAGTTTAACGGGACTCATACAAACAAGGAAGCAGTACTTC. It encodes CASSLTGLIQTRKQYF.

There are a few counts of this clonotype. The CDR3 is CSALDGDNSPLHF. CDR3 sequence (DNA): TGCAGTGCACTAGACGGAGATAATTCACCCCTCCACTTT. This chain links TRBV20-1 with TRBJ1-6, with no clear D. V dropped 6 bases and J dropped 5 bases, with 11 bases sitting between them. CDR3 length equals 13 residues. Germline CDR1 DFQATT, CDR2 SNEGSKA (reference sequence).

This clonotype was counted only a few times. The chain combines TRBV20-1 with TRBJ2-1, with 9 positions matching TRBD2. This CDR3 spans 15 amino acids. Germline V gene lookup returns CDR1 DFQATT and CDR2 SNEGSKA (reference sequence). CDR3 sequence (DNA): TGCAGCGGACAGTGGCCTAGCGGGATCTACAATGAGCAGTTCTTC. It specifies CSGQWPSGIYNEQFF.

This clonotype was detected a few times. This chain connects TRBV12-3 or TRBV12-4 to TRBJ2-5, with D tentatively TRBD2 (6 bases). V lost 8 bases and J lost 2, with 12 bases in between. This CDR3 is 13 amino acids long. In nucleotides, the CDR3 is TGTGCCAGCGGAAGGGCGGGGCAAGAGACCCAGTACTTC. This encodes CASGRAGQETQYF.

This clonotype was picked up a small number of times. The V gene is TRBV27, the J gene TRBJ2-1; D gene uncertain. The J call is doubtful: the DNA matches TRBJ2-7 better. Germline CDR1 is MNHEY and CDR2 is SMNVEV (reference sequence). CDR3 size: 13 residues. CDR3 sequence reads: CASSLQNYNEQYF. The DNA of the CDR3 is TGTGCCAGCAGTCTACAGAACTACAATGAGCAGTACTTC.